The source of this T cell receptor beta chain is a study of shared clonotypes between healthy human individuals. Germline lookup yields CDR1 MRHNA and CDR2 SNTAGT. V gave up 4 bases and J gave up 7 bases, with 14 bases separating them. This CDR3 contains 14 residues. Nashville, Tennessee was home to all donors, who were Caucasian adults. In the CD4+ fraction, cells were divided into CD45RA+ naive and CD45RA-negative memory subsets. Several immunoSEQ plates received, in even portions, the genomic DNA of each subset. The repertoire was sequenced with immunoSEQ multiplex PCR; TCRdb's copy has only in-frame clones and lacks some. Among over a million clones listed, around 97% were seen once.

The sample was naive CD4+ T cells sorted from blood. Subset in this sample: CD45RA+ positively selected. The V call is TRBV6-4, the J call TRBJ2-1; maybe TRBD1 (5 bases). The receptor comes from a man aged 25-45 years in good health. CDR3 sequence: CASSVDQGSNEQFF. The DNA of the CDR3 is TGTGCCAGCAGTGTCGATCAGGGTTCGAATGAGCAGTTCTTC.